The next 13 T cell receptor beta chains were all read from a single sample in a study of blood T cell repertoires in COVID-19. The method was immunoSEQ multiplex PCR; TCRdb's version includes in-frame clones alone and lacks a portion of them. The sample has just over 95,000 clones, approximately 80% seen once; the top ten hold 3.5% to 5%. Sample: peripheral blood. The receptors were gathered from a man in his sixties with acute or convalescent COVID-19.

The V call is TRBV27, the J call TRBJ2-2; 9 bases map to TRBD2. V shed 4 bases and J 4 bases; nucleotides not matched to a gene: 10. Germline V gene sequence: CDR1 MNHEY, CDR2 SMNVEV (reference sequence). This CDR3 is built from 17 residues. CDR3 in DNA: TGTGCCAGCAGTTCGACGGGAGCGGGGGGCGGCACCGGGGAGCTGTTTTTT. Its protein is CASSSTGAGGGTGELFF.

This rearrangement joins TRBV9 to TRBJ2-1; TRBD2 matches at 8 bases. CDR1 SGDLS and CDR2 YYNGEE come from the germline V gene. Trimming at V came to 5 bases and at J to 4 bases, leaving 5 bases not matched to a gene. The CDR3 has 14 residues. DNA for the CDR3: TGTGCCAGCAGTTCTAGCGGGCCTTACAATGAGCAGTTCTTC. It yields the protein CASSSSGPYNEQFF.

The J gene is TRBJ2-5, the V gene TRBV24-1; 7 bases map to TRBD2. Germline V lookup: CDR1 KGHDR, CDR2 SFDVKD. V lost 1 base to trimming and J lost 1 base; unmatched junction nucleotides: 5. The CDR3 extends over 16 amino acids. For the CDR3, the DNA is TGTGCCACCAGTGATTTCACGTCTAGCGGCCAAGAGACCCAGTACTTC. Its protein product is CATSDFTSSGQETQYF.

V gene TRBV5-1 combines with J gene TRBJ2-1, with 8 positions matching TRBD1. The ends lost 4 bases at V and 5 bases at J; junction bases unmatched: 5. Germline V gene sequence: CDR1 SGHRS, CDR2 YFSETQ. This CDR3 is built from 14 residues. The DNA for the CDR3 is TGCGCCAGCAGCCAACAGGGGGTTAACAATGAGCAGTTCTTC. Its protein product is CASSQQGVNNEQFF.

The V gene is TRBV6-1, the J gene TRBJ2-1; TRBD1 matches at 9 bases. With 4 bases clipped from V and 3 bases from J, the junction kept 10 bases outside the gene matches. The CDR3 length is 17 residues. Germline loops: CDR1 MNHNS, CDR2 SASEGT. The CDR3 DNA is TGTGCCAGCAGTGCGCTAAGGGGACAGGGTAGCTACAATGAGCAGTTCTTC. The encoded protein is CASSALRGQGSYNEQFF.

This clone was detected a few times. The chain uses TRBV29-1 and TRBJ1-1; D gene uncertain. The CDR3 loop spans 10 amino acids. Germline loops: CDR1 SQVTM, CDR2 ANQGSEA. V was shortened by 5 bases and J by 4 bases, with 5 bases between the two germline ends. Written as DNA, the CDR3 is TGCAGCGTTTCAGGCACTGAAGCTTTCTTT. It codes for CSVSGTEAFF.

V and J are TRBV5-1 and TRBJ2-1; TRBD1 matches 7 bases. This CDR3 has 15 amino acids. J lost 2 bases, V lost 0 bases, and 2 bases had no gene match. CDR1 and CDR2 (germline): SGHRS, YFSETQ. The CDR3 here is CASSLGTGAYNEQFF. CDR3 nucleotides: TGCGCCAGCAGCTTGGGCACAGGGGCCTACAATGAGCAGTTCTTC.

This clone appeared a few times. The chain has TRBV11-2 and TRBJ1-6; no clear D gene. Trimming stripped 1 base from V and 10 bases from J, with 14 bases between. Germline CDR1 reads SGHAT; CDR2 reads FQNNGV. This CDR3 has 15 residues. The CDR3 loop reads CASSLGPGEESPLHF. The CDR3 nucleotides read TGTGCCAGCAGCTTAGGTCCCGGGGAGGAATCACCCCTCCACTTT.

The chain carries TRBV19 and TRBJ1-1; TRBD1 agrees at 9 bases. The CDR3 consists of 18 residues. The germline V gene has CDR1 LNHDA and CDR2 SQIVND (reference sequence). V was clipped by 10 bases and J by 6 bases; unmatched bases: 24. The CDR3 DNA sequence: TGTGCCACCGGGACAGGGACTACGAATAGGGGGGTCACATCTGAAGCTTTCTTT. Amino acid sequence: CATGTGTTNRGVTSEAFF.

This clone was counted only a few times. The J gene is TRBJ2-1, the V gene TRBV19; weak D call: TRBD2 (6 bases). Looked up from germline, CDR1 is LNHDA and CDR2 is SQIVND (reference sequence). V dropped 3 bases and J dropped 5 bases, with 14 bases sitting between them. The CDR3 length is 15 residues. CDR3 residues: CASSMVTSSHNEQFF. The DNA of the CDR3 is TGTGCCAGTAGTATGGTCACTAGCAGTCACAATGAGCAGTTCTTC.

This chain uses TRBV28 with TRBJ2-5; the D gene is possibly TRBD2 (5 bases). The CDR3 is 13 amino acids. Germline CDR1 reads MDHEN; CDR2 reads SYDVKM. The ends were cut back, 6 bases at V and 6 bases at J, with 14 bases in the middle. CDR3 sequence (DNA): TGTGCCAGCAGCCCCGCTAGCTCCAAGACCCAGTACTTC. This sequence encodes CASSPASSKTQYF.

The chain is built from TRBV27 and TRBJ2-2; possible D gene TRBD1, 6 bases. CDR1 is MNHEY and CDR2 is SMNVEV in the germline V gene (reference sequence). CDR3 length: 12 residues. V lost 5 bases and J 6 bases, leaving 7 bases between the germline ends. CDR3 in amino acids: CASSPGAGELFF. In DNA, the CDR3 is TGTGCCAGCAGTCCAGGGGCCGGGGAGCTGTTTTTT.

This clone occurred a few times. The chain combines TRBV3-1 (or the pseudogene TRBV3-2) with TRBJ2-7; weak D call: TRBD2 (5 bases). Germline-derived CDR1 and CDR2 are LGHDT and YNNKEL (reference sequence). V was trimmed by 5 bases and J by 3 bases, leaving 11 bases between them. The CDR3 loop spans 13 amino acids. CDR3 residues: CASSAFGGYEQYF. The CDR3, as DNA: TGTGCCAGCAGCGCATTTGGAGGCTACGAGCAGTACTTC.